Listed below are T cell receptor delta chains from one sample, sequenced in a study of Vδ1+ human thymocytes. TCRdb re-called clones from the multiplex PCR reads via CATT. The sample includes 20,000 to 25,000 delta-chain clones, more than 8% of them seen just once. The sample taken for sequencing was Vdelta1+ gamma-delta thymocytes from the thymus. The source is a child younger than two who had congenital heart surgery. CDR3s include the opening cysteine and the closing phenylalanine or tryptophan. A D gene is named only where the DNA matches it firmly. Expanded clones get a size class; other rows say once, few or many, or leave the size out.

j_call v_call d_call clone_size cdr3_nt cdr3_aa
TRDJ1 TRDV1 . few TGTGCTCTTGGGGGCACTTTCCCCCCGTACTGGTACACCGATAAACTCATCTTT CALGGTFPPYWYTDKLIF
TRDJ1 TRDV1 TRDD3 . TGTGCTCTTGGGTTCCTCGACTGGGGGCTGTCCCTCACCGATAAACTCATCTTT CALGFLDWGLSLTDKLIF
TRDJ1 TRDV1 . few TGTGCTCTTGGGGAACTGGTGTTCTTCCCCCTAGGTAAACTCATCTTT CALGELVFFPLGKLIF
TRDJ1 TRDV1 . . TGTGCTCTTGGGGAATTCCGATACCCCTCATACACCGATAAACTCATCTTT CALGEFRYPSYTDKLIF
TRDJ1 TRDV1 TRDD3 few TGTGCTCTTGGCCTCCTTTCTACCGTTTCTGTTAACTGGGGGATAACGAAACTCATCTTT CALGLLSTVSVNWGITKLIF
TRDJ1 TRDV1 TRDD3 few TGTGCTCTTGGGGAACTCCGTGGGGGATACGCGGCCGATAAACTCATCTTT CALGELRGGYAADKLIF
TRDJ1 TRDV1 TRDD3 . TGTGCTCTTGGGGAGGGCGCATTACTGGGGGCCTCGTACACCGATAAACTCATCTTT CALGEGALLGASYTDKLIF
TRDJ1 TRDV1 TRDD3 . TGTGCTCTTGGGGAAGAAGGTAGCTTCTCAGTACTGGGGGACACCGATAAACTCATCTTT CALGEEGSFSVLGDTDKLIF
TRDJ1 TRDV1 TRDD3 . TGTGCTCTTGGGGAAAGAGGGGGATGGGGGATACAGTGGGAAATCTACACCGATAAACTCATCTTT CALGERGGWGIQWEIYTDKLIF
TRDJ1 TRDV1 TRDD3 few TGTGCTCTTGGGGGATCCCCATTCCTCCGTACTGGGGGACGGGACGATAAACTCATCTTT CALGGSPFLRTGGRDDKLIF
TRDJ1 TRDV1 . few TGTGCTCTTGCGCGAGAGGCCTCCTACCGGGACACCGATAAACTCATCTTT CALAREASYRDTDKLIF
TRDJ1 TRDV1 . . TGTGCTCTTGGGGAACTCCCGGGGGTGATCACCGATAAACTCATCTTT CALGELPGVITDKLIF
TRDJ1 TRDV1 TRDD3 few TGTGCTCTTGGTGGCTGGGGGATACGCGGGGCCGATAAACTCATCTTT CALGGWGIRGADKLIF
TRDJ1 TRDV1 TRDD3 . TGTGCTCTTGGGGAAGCTGGGGGATACCATACCGATAAACTCATCTTT CALGEAGGYHTDKLIF
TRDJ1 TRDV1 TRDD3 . TGTGCTCTTGGGGAACGTCGGGGTAGGCGACGACCCCCTCACACCTGGGGGATGGATAAACTCATCTTT CALGERRGRRRPPHTWGMDKLIF
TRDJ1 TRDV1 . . TGTGCTCTTGGGGAACCCCTTCGAAGGGCTAAAAAACTTACGAAGGCCGATAAACTCATCTTT CALGEPLRRAKKLTKADKLIF
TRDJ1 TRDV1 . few TGTGCTCTTGGGGAACTAGTCTGCCTCCACCGTGGGGACACCGATAAACTCATCTTT CALGELVCLHRGDTDKLIF
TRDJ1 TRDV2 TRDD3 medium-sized TGTGCCTGTGACACCCTGGGGGACCCCCTGTACACCGATAAACTCATCTTT CACDTLGDPLYTDKLIF
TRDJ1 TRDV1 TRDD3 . TGTGCTCTTGGGGGTCGTCCAATGGGGATACTTCGCCTCGATAAACTCATCTTT CALGGRPMGILRLDKLIF
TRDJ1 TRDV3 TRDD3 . TGTGCCTTTAGCTGGTGTATACTGGGGGAGAAGGAATACACCGATAAACTCATCTTC CAFSWCILGEKEYTDKLIF
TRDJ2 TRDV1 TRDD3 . TGTGCTCTTGGCGCCCTGGGGTTTGGGTTGGGGGATACTCGCGATACAGCACAACTCTTCTTT CALGALGFGLGDTRDTAQLFF
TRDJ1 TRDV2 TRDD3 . TGTGCCTGTGACAAATACTGGGGACACAGCGACACCGATAAACTCATCTTT CACDKYWGHSDTDKLIF
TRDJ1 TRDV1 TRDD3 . TGTGCTCTTGGGGGGCGGCCCTTCCTTCCTGGGGGATACTTCAAACTCATCTTT CALGGRPFLPGGYFKLIF
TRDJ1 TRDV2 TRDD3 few TGTTCTCTTGGGGGATACGAGAAACTCATCTTT CSLGGYEKLIF
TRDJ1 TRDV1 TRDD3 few TGTGCTCTTGGGGACCATCCTTCCTACGTTGGGGGATACGAAATATCTGATAAACTCATCTTT CALGDHPSYVGGYEISDKLIF
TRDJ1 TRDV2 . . TGTGCCTGTGACACCGAGGGTCACCCCGATAAACTCATCTTT CACDTEGHPDKLIF
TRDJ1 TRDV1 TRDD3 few TGTGCTCTTGGGGCCACCCCTTCCTGTACTGGGGGATACACCGATAAACTCATCTTT CALGATPSCTGGYTDKLIF
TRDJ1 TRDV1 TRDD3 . TGCGCTCTCGGGGAAGGGTATGCCCTCCGTCTGGGGGATATAAGGCCTCCGGGGAAACTCATCTTT CALGEGYALRLGDIRPPGKLIF
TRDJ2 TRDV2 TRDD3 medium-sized TGTGCCTGTGACACTGGGGGATACACAGCACAACTCTTCTTT CACDTGGYTAQLFF
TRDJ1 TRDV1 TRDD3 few TGTGCTCTTGGGGAAGTAGAACCACTGGGGGATACCGATAAACTCATCTTT CALGEVEPLGDTDKLIF
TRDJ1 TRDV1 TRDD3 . TGTGCTCTTGGGGAGCCCTACCCTGTTACTGGGGGATACGTCCGCCGTCCCTCCACCGATAAACTCATCTTT CALGEPYPVTGGYVRRPSTDKLIF
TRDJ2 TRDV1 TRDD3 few TGTGCTCTTGGGGAACTTTCGCTTATTTTACGTCGCCTGGGGGATACGGCACGTACTTTGACAGCACAACTCTTCTTT CALGELSLILRRLGDTARTLTAQLFF
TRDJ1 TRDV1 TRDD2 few TGTGCTCTTGGGAACCCGGCCTTCCTACGTTTCGGGGGGAGTAAACTCATCTTT CALGNPAFLRFGGSKLIF
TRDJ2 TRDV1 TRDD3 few TGTGCTCTTGGGAGGGCCTTCCTGGGGGATACGCCGCTAAGTTTGACAGCACAACTCTTCTTT CALGRAFLGDTPLSLTAQLFF
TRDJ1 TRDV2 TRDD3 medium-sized TGTGCCTGTGACACCGTTTACTGGGGGATGCCGTACACCGATAAACTCATCTTT CACDTVYWGMPYTDKLIF
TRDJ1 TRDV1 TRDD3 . TGTGCTCTTGGGGAAGTCTACTGGGGGATCTCGTACACCGATAAACTCATCTTT CALGEVYWGISYTDKLIF
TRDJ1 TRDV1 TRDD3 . TGTGCTCTTGGGGAACTTAAAGTGGCCACCTACTGGGGGATAAGGGGCGATAAACTCATCTTT CALGELKVATYWGIRGDKLIF
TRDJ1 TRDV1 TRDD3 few TGTGCTCTTGGGGAGCAAGACCTTCCTCCCGGGGATACGGGTGATAAACTCATCTTT CALGEQDLPPGDTGDKLIF
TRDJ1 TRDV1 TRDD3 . TGTGCTCTTGGAGTGGTCCTACTCCGGCTGGGGGATACACAGCTCATCTTT CALGVVLLRLGDTQLIF
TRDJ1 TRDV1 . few TGTGCTCTTGGGAGGAGGGACCCAGGGGGCGAGTACACCGATAAACTCATCTTT CALGRRDPGGEYTDKLIF
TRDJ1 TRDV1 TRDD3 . TGTGCTCTTGGGGAACTTTGCCCTACTATGATAGGTTCCTGGGGGATAACCGATGAACTCATCTTT CALGELCPTMIGSWGITDELIF
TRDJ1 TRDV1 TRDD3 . TGTGCTCTTGGGGAAGACCTCCTACTGGGGGATGGTAAACTCATCTTT CALGEDLLLGDGKLIF
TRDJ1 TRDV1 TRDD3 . TGTGCTCTTGGGGAACTAGCTGCGAGTCACCTACTGGGGGAAAAGAGGGCTATCACCGATAAACTCATCTTT CALGELAASHLLGEKRAITDKLIF
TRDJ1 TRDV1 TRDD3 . TGTGCTCTTGGTCATCCGGTCGTGGGATACGCGACCGATAAACTCATCTTT CALGHPVVGYATDKLIF
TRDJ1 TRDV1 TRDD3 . TGTGCTCTTGGGGACCTTTCCTACCCACTACTGGGGGATACACGAACACCTCTGTTCTTGGACACCGATAAACTCATCTTT CALGDLSYPLLGDTRTPLFLDTDKLIF
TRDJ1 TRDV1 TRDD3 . TGTGCTCTTGGGATTCCTTACCCTTCACTGGGGGATAGAGGCACCGATAAACTCATCTTT CALGIPYPSLGDRGTDKLIF
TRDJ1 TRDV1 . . TGTGCTCTTGGCCACAACTCGGGAAGAGGCGATAAACTCATCTTT CALGHNSGRGDKLIF
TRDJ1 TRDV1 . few TGTGCTCTTGGGGAAATCATCCTACGTCCGGGGGACGATACCGATAAACTCATCTTT CALGEIILRPGDDTDKLIF
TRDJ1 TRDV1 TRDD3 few TGTGCTCTATGGCTGGGGGATACGGTTAAACTCATCTTT CALWLGDTVKLIF
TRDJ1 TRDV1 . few TGTGCTCTTGGGGAACCCCCCCCTCGCCTTCTCCTCCATTTCACCGATAAACTCATCTTT CALGEPPPRLLLHFTDKLIF
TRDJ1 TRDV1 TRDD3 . TGTGCTCTTGGGGAACCGACTCCTAGCACTGGGGGATACGGAGGCGATAAACTCATCTTT CALGEPTPSTGGYGGDKLIF
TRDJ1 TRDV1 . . TGTGCTCTTGGGGAACCCCGGGTCTACGGACTTCTGGGGATGGGGTACACCGATAAACTCATCTTT CALGEPRVYGLLGMGYTDKLIF
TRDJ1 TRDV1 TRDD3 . TGTGCTCTTGCGGTAGTCGGAGGGGATACGCGTGGGTACACCGATAAACTCATCTTT CALAVVGGDTRGYTDKLIF
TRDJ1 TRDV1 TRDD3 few TGTGCTCTTGGGGAACTCAGGTCATGGGGGATACGGGGCGCCGATAAACTCATCTTT CALGELRSWGIRGADKLIF
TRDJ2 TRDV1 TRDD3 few TGTGCTCTTGGGGAACTCCCTTTCCGCCTGAACTGGGGGATAGGCGCTTTGACAGCACAACTCTTCTTT CALGELPFRLNWGIGALTAQLFF
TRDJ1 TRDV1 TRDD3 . TGTGCTCTTGGGGAAAAGTGGGATTCCTGGGGGATCGCCAAACTCATCTTT CALGEKWDSWGIAKLIF
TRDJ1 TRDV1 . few TGTGCTCTCGGGGAACGACGGCTACAGTCCGATAAACTCATCTTT CALGERRLQSDKLIF
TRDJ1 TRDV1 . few TGTGCTCTTGGGGAAGTTCACACTTTTGGGTACACCGATAAACTCATCTTT CALGEVHTFGYTDKLIF
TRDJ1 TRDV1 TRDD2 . TGTGCTCTTGGGGAAAGTTTCCTACGTGGTCTGGGCACCGATAAACTCATCTTT CALGESFLRGLGTDKLIF